What follows are 28 T cell receptor beta chains derived from one specimen sequenced in a study of B cell selection in AIRE deficiency. The regulatory T cell sort gate was CD4+CD25hiCD127low/negative. The protocol was immunoSEQ multiplex PCR, while the TCRdb copy is restricted to in-frame clones and leaves out a portion. The data contain roughly 17,000 clones, approximately 94% of them seen just once; the ten biggest clones take up under 0.9%. Sequencing was performed on CD4+CD25+ Tregs sorted from PBMCs. The receptors come from a human donor in good health.

The chain carries TRBV7-9 and TRBJ2-7; TRBD1 matches 8 bases. CDR3 length equals 16 residues. In germline, CDR1 is SEHNR, CDR2 FQNEAQ (reference sequence). V trimming: 2 bases; J trimming: 0 bases; junction bases outside the gene matches: 6. CDR3 nucleotide sequence: TGTGCCAGCAGCTTACTCTCGGGACAGGACTCCTACGAGCAGTACTTC. It yields the protein CASSLLSGQDSYEQYF.

The V gene is TRBV28, the J gene TRBJ2-2, with TRBD2 matching 9 bases. With V trimmed by 8 bases and J by 4 bases, 5 bases remained unmatched. The CDR3 loop spans 14 amino acids. The germline gives CDR1 MDHEN, CDR2 SYDVKM. CDR3 residues: CASLAGGGTGELFF. In DNA, the CDR3 is TGTGCCAGCCTTGCGGGAGGGGGCACCGGGGAGCTGTTTTTT. Combining the CDR3 with reference TRBV28 and TRBJ2-2 gives the whole variable domain DVKVTQSSRYLVKRTGEKVFLECVQDMDHENMFWYRQDPGLGLRLIYFSYDVKMKEKGDIPEGYSVSREKKERFSLILESASTNQTSMYLCASLAGGGTGELFFGEGSRLTVL.

The chain links TRBV28 to TRBJ1-2; TRBD1 matches at 7 bases. Germline V gene sequence: CDR1 MDHEN, CDR2 SYDVKM. The V gene end was trimmed by 5 bases and the J gene end by 5 bases; junction bases not matched to a gene: 8. The CDR3 consists of 14 residues. This CDR3 reads CASSPQGQRYGYTF. The CDR3 DNA reads as TGTGCCAGCAGTCCACAGGGGCAACGATATGGCTACACCTTC.

The rearrangement links TRBV29-1 to TRBJ2-1; 8 bases align to TRBD2. This CDR3 region has 14 residues. The V gene end was trimmed by 4 bases and the J gene end by 2 bases; junction bases not matched to a gene: 4. The germline V gene encodes CDR1 SQVTM and CDR2 ANQGSEA. The CDR3 nucleotides are TGCAGCGTTGGAAGAGCGGGAGCCTACAATGAGCAGTTCTTC. Translated: CSVGRAGAYNEQFF.

V and J are TRBV28 and TRBJ2-7; D is unclear. The germline V gene encodes CDR1 MDHEN and CDR2 SYDVKM. Deletions cut 3 bases from V and 0 bases from J, with 15 bases between. This CDR3 has 16 residues. This CDR3 is CASSFLGRLFSYEQYF. DNA of the CDR3: TGTGCCAGCAGTTTTCTTGGCAGGCTATTCTCCTACGAGCAGTACTTC.

The chain combines TRBV9 with TRBJ2-5; D gene ambiguous. Trimming removed 0 bases from V and 5 bases from J, with 11 bases in between. There are 14 residues in the CDR3. Looked up from germline, CDR1 is SGDLS and CDR2 is YYNGEE. CDR3 bases: TGTGCCAGCAGCGTAGGCCCGATGGGGGAGACCCAGTACTTC. Its protein product is CASSVGPMGETQYF. Full variable domain (rest looked up from reference TRBV9 and TRBJ2-5): DSGVTQTPKHLITATGQRVTLRCSPRSGDLSVYWYQQSLDQGLQFLIQYYNGEERAKGNILERFSAQQFPDLHSELNLSSLELGDSALYFCASSVGPMGETQYFGPGTRLLVL.

This chain uses TRBV5-6 with TRBJ1-2; tentatively, D is TRBD1 (5 bases). The CDR3 has 13 amino acids. Trimming left V 2 bases short and J 7 bases short, with 12 bases between. Per germline, CDR1 SGHDT and CDR2 YYEEEE. As DNA, the CDR3 is TGTGCCAGCAGCTTAGGGCAGGGCCGTGGCTACACCTTC. Protein product: CASSLGQGRGYTF.

The chain joins TRBV5-4 to TRBJ2-3; D perhaps matches TRBD2 (7 bases). From germline, CDR1 is SGHNT and CDR2 YYREEE (reference sequence). Trimming pared 4 bases from V and 0 bases from J, leaving 24 bases between. This CDR3 has 19 amino acids. The CDR3 reads CASSHGGQSSGPSTDTQYF. In nucleotides, the CDR3 is TGTGCCAGCAGCCATGGGGGCCAATCTAGCGGCCCCAGCACAGATACGCAGTATTTT.

The chain uses TRBV23-1 and TRBJ2-2; a possible D gene is TRBD1 (6 bases). TRBV23-1 is treated as an ORF (open reading frame) with a function not yet certain. Trimming stripped 9 bases from V and 3 bases from J, with 11 bases between. There are 13 residues in the CDR3. The CDR3 loop reads CASFRGDTGELFF. The CDR3, as DNA: TGCGCCAGTTTCAGGGGAGACACCGGGGAGCTGTTTTTT.

The chain employs TRBV10-2 and TRBJ2-7; TRBD1 aligns across 11 bases. J lost 1 base, V lost 10 bases, and 3 bases had no gene match. Germline CDR1 WSHSY, CDR2 SAAADI. The CDR3 runs 13 residues. Here the CDR3 reads CAKGTGGSYEQYF. CDR3 DNA sequence: TGCGCCAAAGGGACAGGGGGTTCCTACGAGCAGTACTTC.

The chain recombines TRBV5-3 with TRBJ1-1; no clear D. TRBV5-3 is annotated as an ORF whose role is uncertain. The CDR3 is 14 amino acids. The V and J ends lost 0 bases and 4 bases respectively, with 10 bases between them. Here the CDR3 DNA reads TGTGCCAGAAGCTTGGGGGGAATCAGCACTGAAGCTTTCTTT. Translating gives CARSLGGISTEAFF.

The rearrangement uses TRBV27 and TRBJ2-7; 10 positions match TRBD1. The CDR3 has 14 amino acids. Germline trimming cut 5 bases from V and 6 bases from J; bases unmatched to any gene: 7. CDR1 and CDR2 (germline): MNHEY, SMNVEV (reference sequence). CDR3 sequence reads: CASSITGTGAEQYF. The DNA for the CDR3 is TGTGCCAGCAGTATAACCGGGACAGGGGCCGAGCAGTACTTC.

J is TRBJ2-3 and V is TRBV14; 9 bases are a match to TRBD2. CDR3 length: 14 residues. Germline CDR1 and CDR2: SGHDN and FVKESK. V gave up 6 bases and J gave up 6 bases; unmatched junction bases: 7. CDR3 sequence: CASSPSGALDTQYF. CDR3 in DNA: TGTGCCAGCAGTCCTAGCGGGGCCTTGGATACGCAGTATTTT.

The V call is TRBV28, the J call TRBJ2-5; TRBD1 agrees at 12 bases. V lost 6 bases and J lost 4; bases outside the gene matches: 3. The CDR3 is made up of 14 amino acids. CDR1 is MDHEN and CDR2 is SYDVKM in the germline V gene. The DNA of the CDR3 is TGTGCCAGCAGGGGACAGGGGGCTGGAGAGACCCAGTACTTC. It is translated as CASRGQGAGETQYF.

This chain links TRBV7-2 with TRBJ2-1, with no clear D. There are 13 residues in the CDR3. CDR1 and CDR2 from the germline V gene are SGHTA and FQGNSA. Between the trimmed V and J ends, which lost 0 bases and 12 bases, there was a span of 12 bases. The CDR3 DNA reads as TGTGCCAGCAGCTTAGCGAAGAGGCTAGGGCAGTTCTTC. Its translation is CASSLAKRLGQFF. The complete variable domain, with remaining parts taken from reference TRBV7-2 and TRBJ2-1, reads GAGVSQSPSNKVTEKGKDVELRCDPISGHTALYWYRQSLGQGLEFLIYFQGNSAPDKSGLPSDRFSAERTGGSVSTLTIQRTQQEDSAVYLCASSLAKRLGQFFGPGTRLTVL.

The chain is built from TRBV5-1 and TRBJ2-3; TRBD2 matches 10 bases. Trimming removed 0 bases from V and 3 bases from J; junction bases left unmatched: 4. Germline CDR1 and CDR2: SGHRS and YFSETQ. The CDR3 length is 16 residues. CDR3 in amino acids: CASSLGSGRITDTQYF. Written as DNA, the CDR3 is TGCGCCAGCAGCTTGGGTAGCGGGAGGATAACAGATACGCAGTATTTT.

The chain employs TRBV5-1 and TRBJ1-1; D unresolved. Per germline, CDR1 SGHRS and CDR2 YFSETQ. V was trimmed by 2 bases and J by 11 bases, leaving 10 bases between them. The CDR3 runs 11 residues. In nucleotides, the CDR3 is TGCGCCAGCAGCTTTGAGGGCCGGGCTTTCTTT. It translates to CASSFEGRAFF.

The chain uses TRBV11-3 and TRBJ1-5; D is unresolved. This CDR3 spans 15 amino acids. V was pared by 1 base and J by 4 bases, with 11 bases between. Germline CDR1 is SGHNT and CDR2 is YENEEA. This CDR3 reads CASSLVGGKNQPQHF. CDR3 coding DNA: TGTGCCAGCAGCTTAGTAGGCGGCAAAAATCAGCCCCAGCATTTT. The complete variable domain, with remaining parts taken from reference TRBV11-3 and TRBJ1-5, reads EAGVVQSPRYKIIEKKQPVAFWCNPISGHNTLYWYLQNLGQGPELLIRYENEEAVDDSQLPKDRFSAERLKGVDSTLKIQPAELGDSAVYLCASSLVGGKNQPQHFGDGTRLSIL.

Here the CDR3 reads CASSLETGGLGTEAFF. The CDR3 DNA reads TGTGCCAGCAGCTTGGAGACAGGGGGCCTGGGCACTGAAGCTTTCTTT. The rearrangement uses TRBV5-4 and TRBJ1-1; TRBD1 aligns across 10 bases. The CDR3 runs 16 residues. The J segment lost 4 bases and the V segment lost 0 bases, leaving 6 bases of the junction unmatched. Germline lookup yields CDR1 SGHNT and CDR2 YYREEE (reference sequence).

The chain joins TRBV5-4 to TRBJ1-5; possible D gene TRBD1, 6 bases. The CDR3 sequence is 14 residues long. Trimming left V 3 bases short and J 0 bases short, with 7 bases between. Germline values: CDR1 SGHNT, CDR2 YYREEE (reference sequence). The CDR3 sequence is CASSWGHSNQPQHF. In DNA form, the CDR3 reads TGTGCCAGCAGCTGGGGACATAGCAATCAGCCCCAGCATTTT.

The chain recombines TRBV25-1 with TRBJ2-5; the D gene is possibly TRBD2 (5 bases). V gave up 4 bases and J gave up 7 bases, with 10 bases separating them. Germline V gene lookup returns CDR1 MGHDK and CDR2 SYGVNS. The CDR3 sequence is 12 residues long. DNA of the CDR3: TGTGCCAGCAGTGCGTCCCTAGCGACCCAGTACTTC. It codes for CASSASLATQYF. The variable domain in full, with the rest retrieved from reference TRBV25-1 and TRBJ2-5, is EADIYQTPRYLVIGTGKKITLECSQTMGHDKMYWYQQDPGMELHLIHYSYGVNSTEKGDLSSESTVSRIRTEHFPLTLESARPSHTSQYLCASSASLATQYFGPGTRLLVL.

This chain joins TRBV7-6 and TRBJ2-5; 7 nucleotides agree with TRBD1. The CDR3 consists of 14 residues. V shed 5 bases, J shed 5 bases, and the junction held 8 bases outside the gene matches. Germline values: CDR1 SGHVS, CDR2 FNYEAQ. The CDR3 nucleotides read TGTGCCAGCAGCCCTAGCACAGGGGTCGAGACCCAGTACTTC. Protein: CASSPSTGVETQYF.

The V call is TRBV7-3, the J call TRBJ2-7; D possibly corresponds to TRBD1 (7 bases). The V end was cut by 2 bases, the J end by 6 bases, with 17 bases between. Looked up from germline, CDR1 is SGHTA and CDR2 is FQGTGA. The CDR3 length is 15 residues. In DNA, the CDR3 is TGTGCCAGCAGCTTAGTCGCGGGACAGCTTTTCGAGCAGTACTTC. It codes for CASSLVAGQLFEQYF.

The V and J genes are TRBV10-2 and TRBJ2-1, with D unresolved. CDR3 size: 15 residues. The germline gives CDR1 WSHSY, CDR2 SAAADI. V lost 0 bases, J lost 7 bases, and 13 bases lay in between. The CDR3 is CASSESPPSPNEQFF. The CDR3 DNA reads TGCGCCAGCAGTGAGTCGCCACCGAGTCCTAATGAGCAGTTCTTC.

For the CDR3, the DNA is TGTGCCAGCAGTGAATTGGCCAGAACTGAAGCTTTCTTT. This sequence encodes CASSELARTEAFF. The V call is TRBV2, the J call TRBJ1-1; D is undetermined. V gave up 2 bases and J gave up 5 bases, with 9 bases separating them. The CDR3 length is 13 residues. In germline, CDR1 is SNHLY, CDR2 FYNNEI.

V and J are TRBV7-2 and TRBJ1-5; D is unresolved. The CDR3 is 15 residues long. CDR1 SGHTA and CDR2 FQGNSA come from the germline V gene. V lost 5 bases and J lost 2, with 13 bases in between. CDR3 coding DNA: TGTGCCAGCAGCGCCCGGGCCTTTCGCAATCAGCCCCAGCATTTT. Its translation: CASSARAFRNQPQHF. Supplemented by reference TRBV7-2 and TRBJ1-5, the full variable domain reads GAGVSQSPSNKVTEKGKDVELRCDPISGHTALYWYRQSLGQGLEFLIYFQGNSAPDKSGLPSDRFSAERTGGSVSTLTIQRTQQEDSAVYLCASSARAFRNQPQHFGDGTRLSIL.

The chain carries TRBV4-2 and TRBJ1-2; the D gene is possibly TRBD1 (5 bases). Germline CDR1 and CDR2: LGHNA and YNFKEQ. Trimming took 2 bases from V and 7 from J, leaving 17 bases between them. The CDR3 runs to 15 residues. CDR3 sequence: CASSQPDTRGGGYTF. CDR3 DNA: TGTGCCAGCAGCCAACCGGACACCCGGGGAGGTGGCTACACCTTC.

This chain joins TRBV5-6 and TRBJ2-7, with D maybe TRBD1 (6 bases). Germline V gives CDR1 SGHDT, CDR2 YYEEEE. V shed 4 bases and J shed 7 bases, with 9 bases lying between them. The CDR3 length is 11 residues. CDR3 DNA sequence: TGTGCCAGCAGCGCTACAGGGGAGCAGTACTTC. This sequence encodes CASSATGEQYF.